The 4 T cell receptor beta chains below come from one sample, sequenced in a study of identifying expanded T cells in peripheral blood. Only in-frame clones appear in the TCRdb table, and some are missing; sequencing was by immunoSEQ multiplex PCR. The table includes tens of thousands of clones, over 80% detected once. Sequenced input: blood. The receptor source for this set is a person between 18 and 70 years old in good health.

V gene TRBV29-1 combines with J gene TRBJ1-5; 11 bases map to TRBD1. CDR1 is SQVTM and CDR2 is ANQGSEA in the germline V gene. This CDR3 spans 13 amino acids. V lost 6 bases, J lost 5 bases, and 3 bases stayed unmatched. The CDR3 nucleotides read TGCAGCGTCGGACAGGGGGCTGATCAGCCCCAGCATTTT. Translating gives CSVGQGADQPQHF. The variable domain in full, completed from reference TRBV29-1 and TRBJ1-5, reads SAVISQKPSRDICQRGTSLTIQCQVDSQVTMMFWYRQQPGQSLTLIATANQGSEATYESGFVIDKFPISRPNLTFSTLTVSNMSPEDSSIYLCSVGQGADQPQHFGDGTRLSIL.

This clone was recorded at least ten times. This sequence joins TRBV29-1 and TRBJ1-1, with D perhaps matching TRBD1 (5 bases). Trimming stripped 6 bases from V and 0 bases from J, with 11 bases between. This CDR3 is 13 amino acids long. The germline gives CDR1 SQVTM, CDR2 ANQGSEA. The CDR3 reads CSVARDLNTEAFF. CDR3 coding DNA: TGCAGCGTAGCCAGGGACCTGAACACTGAAGCTTTCTTT.

This clone was recorded once. The genes are TRBV6-1 and TRBJ1-1; possible D gene TRBD1, 5 bases. Per germline, CDR1 MNHNS and CDR2 SASEGT. Trimming left V 3 bases short and J 0 bases short, with 11 bases between. This CDR3 region has 15 residues. DNA for the CDR3: TGTGCCAGCAGTGATCAGGTCAGGGTGAACACTGAAGCTTTCTTT. As protein: CASSDQVRVNTEAFF.

J is TRBJ2-7 and V is TRBV10-3, with 8 nucleotides matching TRBD2. The CDR3 extends over 12 amino acids. After removal of 6 bases from V and 12 bases from J, the junction contained 10 bases not matched to a gene. Germline V gene sequence: CDR1 ENHRY, CDR2 SYGVKD. The chain's CDR3 is CAIRTGTREAYF. The CDR3, as DNA: TGTGCCATCAGGACCGGGACTAGAGAGGCGTACTTC.